The rows below give T cell receptor beta chains drawn from one sample of a study of blood T cell repertoires in COVID-19. Assay: immunoSEQ multiplex PCR; the TCRdb copy retains only in-frame clones and omits some. The table lists 150,000 to 160,000 clones, 80% to 90% of them singletons. The source material was peripheral blood. These receptors were collected from a woman in her thirties or forties with acute or convalescent COVID-19. The CDR3 runs from the conserved cysteine through the conserved F or W. A D gene is named only where the DNA matches it firmly. Part of the rows lack a size; the others show once, few, many or a class for expanded clones.

11	.	TRBJ2-7	TRBV12-3/TRBV12-4	.	TGTGCCAGCAGTTCCACGAGGGAGCAGTACTTC	CASSSTREQYF
14	.	TRBJ1-4	TRBV6-5	.	TGTGCCAGCAGTAAACAGACGATTAATGAAAAACTGTTTTTT	CASSKQTINEKLFF
15	.	TRBJ1-6	TRBV6-5	TRBD1	TGTGCCAGCAACCCGGCAGGGGGCTCAAGATCACCCCTCCACTTT	CASNPAGGSRSPLHF
14	.	TRBJ1-1	TRBV7-2	.	TGTGCCAGCAGCTTATACGCGGGGAACACTGAAGCTTTCTTT	CASSLYAGNTEAFF
14	few	TRBJ1-2	TRBV4-2	TRBD1	TGTGCCAGCAGCCAGACAGGGCTTGGATATGGCTACACCTTC	CASSQTGLGYGYTF
13	few	TRBJ2-1	TRBV12-3/TRBV12-4	TRBD2	TGTGCCAGCACCAGGACTAGCGCCGGTGAGCAGTTCTTC	CASTRTSAGEQFF
17	.	TRBJ2-1	TRBV5-1	TRBD1	TGCGCCAGCAGCCGAGGACAGGGTCGGACCTCCTACAATGAGCAGTTCTTC	CASSRGQGRTSYNEQFF
15	.	TRBJ1-5	TRBV15	.	TGTGCCACCAGCAGAGCAGGCTCCTTTAATCAGCCCCAGCATTTT	CATSRAGSFNQPQHF
14	.	TRBJ2-7	TRBV7-2	TRBD1	TGTGCCAGCAGCGCGCGACAGGGCCCCTACGAGCAGTACTTC	CASSARQGPYEQYF
18	once	TRBJ1-4	TRBV7-9	TRBD1	TGTGCCAGCAGCTTAGACTTGCGGACAGGTTGGGGTGTCGGGAAACTGTTTTTT	CASSLDLRTGWGVGKLFF
17	.	TRBJ2-3	TRBV4-1	.	TGCGCCAGCAGCCAATTTGATGTTGCCAGAAGCACAGATACGCAGTATTTT	CASSQFDVARSTDTQYF
14	.	TRBJ2-7	TRBV28	TRBD2	TGTGCCAGCAGTTTTATCCTAGCGGGGTACGAGCAGTACTTC	CASSFILAGYEQYF
12	.	TRBJ2-7	TRBV2	TRBD2	TGTGCCTTTTCCGGGGGGTCCTACGAGCAGTACTTC	CAFSGGSYEQYF
20	.	TRBJ2-1	TRBV3-1/TRBV3-2	TRBD2	TGTGCCAGCACCGCAAGTTGGTTAGCGGGGGGGCTATCAGCCTACAATGAGCAGTTCTTC	CASTASWLAGGLSAYNEQFF
17	.	TRBJ2-7	TRBV13	TRBD1	TGTGCCAGCAGCTCAACACAAACCGGGACAGGGTTTCACGAGCAGTACTTC	CASSSTQTGTGFHEQYF
14	.	TRBJ2-7	TRBV6-2/TRBV6-3	.	TGTGCCAGCAGTTCAGGACTGAGCTCCTACGAGCAGTACTTC	CASSSGLSSYEQYF
12	.	TRBJ2-7	TRBV6-5	.	TGTGCCAGCAGCCGACTATTGGGCGAGCAGTACTTC	CASSRLLGEQYF
13	.	TRBJ1-1	TRBV12-3/TRBV12-4	TRBD1	TGTGCCGACGGACAGGGAGGCGGAACTGAAGCTTTCTTT	CADGQGGGTEAFF
14	.	TRBJ1-4	TRBV9	.	TGTGCCAGCAATGGAGGGACAACTAATGAAAAACTGTTTTTT	CASNGGTTNEKLFF
14	.	TRBJ2-2	TRBV7-9	.	TGTGCCAGCAGAACCAGGGGGAACACCGGGGAGCTGTTTTTT	CASRTRGNTGELFF
16	.	TRBJ1-5	TRBV7-9	.	TGTGCCAGCAGCTCCCAGGGACTAGAAAGCGGACAGCCCCAGCATTTT	CASSSQGLESGQPQHF
16	.	TRBJ2-1	TRBV12-5	TRBD1	TGTGCTAGTGGTTTATATCGGACAGGGTCAACAAATGAGCAGTTCTTC	CASGLYRTGSTNEQFF
15	.	TRBJ2-5	TRBV4-2	.	TGTGCCAGCAGCCCAAATCAACTAGAACAAGAGACCCAGTACTTC	CASSPNQLEQETQYF
10	once	TRBJ2-7	TRBV27	.	TGTGCCAGCAAGCTGTTCGTGCAGTACTTC	CASKLFVQYF
15	.	TRBJ1-2	TRBV4-2	.	TGTGCCAGCAGCCAAGATTTTGAGGTCCACTATGGCTACACCTTC	CASSQDFEVHYGYTF
17	once	TRBJ2-7	TRBV30	TRBD1	TGTGCCTGGATGAGTAGGTGGACAGGGGTTTCCCCCAACGAGCAGTACTTC	CAWMSRWTGVSPNEQYF
16	.	TRBJ1-4	TRBV18	TRBD1	TGTGCCAGCTCACCACAAAAAGGGACAGCTAATGAAAAACTGTTTTTT	CASSPQKGTANEKLFF
13	.	TRBJ2-7	TRBV4-1	.	TGCGCCAGCAGCCAATTTATCCAGGGGGAGCAGTACTTC	CASSQFIQGEQYF
24	.	TRBJ2-1	TRBV19	TRBD2	TGTGCCAGTAGTATAGATAGGACAGGGAGGAGGGGGACTAGCGGGAAAATCTCCTACAATGAGCAGTTCTTC	CASSIDRTGRRGTSGKISYNEQFF
13	.	TRBJ2-1	TRBV3-1/TRBV3-2	.	TGTGCCAGCAGCCAAGATCATGTCAGTGAGCAGTTCTTC	CASSQDHVSEQFF
16	.	TRBJ2-1	TRBV5-1	.	TGCGCCAGCAGGATTATGACGGGGAGCTCCTACAATGAGCAGTTCTTC	CASRIMTGSSYNEQFF
17	.	TRBJ2-2	TRBV30	.	TGTGCCTGGAGTGACAAGGGGCAGGATTGGAACGTCGGGGAGCTGTTTTTT	CAWSDKGQDWNVGELFF
15	.	TRBJ1-2	TRBV28	.	TGTGCCAGCAGTTTACAAGGACAGCCCCTAGGAGGCTACACCTTC	CASSLQGQPLGGYTF
19	.	TRBJ2-3	TRBV11-2	.	TGTGCCAGCAGCTTAGATCGGCCTGGGCGGGTAACTAGCACAGATACGCAGTATTTT	CASSLDRPGRVTSTDTQYF
16	.	TRBJ2-5	TRBV24-1	TRBD1	TGTGCCACCAGTGAGCCTGGACAGGGGGCATGGGAGACCCAGTACTTC	CATSEPGQGAWETQYF
14	.	TRBJ1-6	TRBV27	TRBD1	TGTGCCAGCAGCCCACAGGGGTCGGGGTCACCCCTCCACTTT	CASSPQGSGSPLHF
15	.	TRBJ2-6	TRBV7-2	.	TGTGCCAGCAGCTCAGGGGACTCTGGGGCCAACGTCCTGACTTTC	CASSSGDSGANVLTF
14	.	TRBJ2-7	TRBV3-1/TRBV3-2	.	TGTGCCAGCAGCCAAGCCGAGCGGACCTACGAGCAGTACTTC	CASSQAERTYEQYF
14	.	TRBJ2-4	TRBV5-1	.	TGCGCCAGCAGCAGGGGAAGTTGGGAAAACATTCAGTACTTC	CASSRGSWENIQYF
16	.	TRBJ2-3	TRBV7-2	TRBD2	TGTGCCAGCAGCTTAGGGGAGCGGGGGGGCACAGATACGCAGTATTTT	CASSLGERGGTDTQYF
17	.	TRBJ2-6	TRBV28	TRBD2	TGTGCCAGCAGTTTTGTAGCGGGGGCCTCCGGGGCCAACGTCCTGACTTTC	CASSFVAGASGANVLTF
17	.	TRBJ2-1	TRBV27	TRBD2	TGTGCCAGCAGTTTATCCCGCGGGGGGGCGAACTACAATGAGCAGTTCTTC	CASSLSRGGANYNEQFF
17	.	TRBJ2-2	TRBV7-3	TRBD2	TGTGCCAGCAGCTTAAAGGCGGGGGTTTTAAACACCGGGGAGCTGTTTTTT	CASSLKAGVLNTGELFF
12	.	TRBJ2-4	TRBV12-3/TRBV12-4	.	TGTGCCAGCAGTTACGGGTTTAACATTCAGTACTTC	CASSYGFNIQYF
16	.	TRBJ2-7	TRBV6-5	TRBD2	TGTGCCAGCAGTTACTCAATAGCGGGGGATACCTACGAGCAGTACTTC	CASSYSIAGDTYEQYF
15	.	TRBJ2-2	TRBV3-1/TRBV3-2	.	TGTGCCAGCAGCCTCAAGTTCGGGGGCACCGGGGAGCTGTTTTTT	CASSLKFGGTGELFF
17	.	TRBJ1-3	TRBV28	.	TGTGCCAGCAGTTCCTACTACGTCGACAGCAATGGAAACACCATATATTTT	CASSSYYVDSNGNTIYF